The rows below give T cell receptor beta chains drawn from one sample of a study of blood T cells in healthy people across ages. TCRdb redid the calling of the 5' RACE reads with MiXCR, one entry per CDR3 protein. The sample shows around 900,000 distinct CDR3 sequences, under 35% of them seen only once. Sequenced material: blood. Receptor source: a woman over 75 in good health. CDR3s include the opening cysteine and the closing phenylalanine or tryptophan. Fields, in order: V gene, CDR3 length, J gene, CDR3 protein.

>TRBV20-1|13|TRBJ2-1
CSWSGVSYNEQFF
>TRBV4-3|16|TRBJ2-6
CASSQGYSSGANVLTF
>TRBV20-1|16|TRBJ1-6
CSASYSGTGFNSPLHF
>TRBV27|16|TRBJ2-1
CASSLRPGVKRNEQFF
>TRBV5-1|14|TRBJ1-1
CASGDNRQNTEAFF
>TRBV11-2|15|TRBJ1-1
CASSKTVGDGTEAFF
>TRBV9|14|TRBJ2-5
CASSPRGQWETQYF
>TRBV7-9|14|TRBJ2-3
CASSLMGGTDTQYF
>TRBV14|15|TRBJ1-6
CASSGQGLGNSPLHF
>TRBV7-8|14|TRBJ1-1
CASRVGGLNTEAFF
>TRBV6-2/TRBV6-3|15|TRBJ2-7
CASTPGHTLSYEQYF
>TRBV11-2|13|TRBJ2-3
CASSSRPEDTQYF
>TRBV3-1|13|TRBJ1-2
CASSQGEGSGYTF
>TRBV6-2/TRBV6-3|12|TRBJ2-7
CASSYTGIEQYF
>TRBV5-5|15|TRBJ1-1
CASSLVRQLNTEAFF
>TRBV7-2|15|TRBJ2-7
CASSLEAGVTYEQYF
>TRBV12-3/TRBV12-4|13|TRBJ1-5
CASSWTTNQPQHF
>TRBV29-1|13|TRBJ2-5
CSALLGGLGTQYF
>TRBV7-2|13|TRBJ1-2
CASSSGGRRGYTF
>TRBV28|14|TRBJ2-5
CASSPGGLGETQYF
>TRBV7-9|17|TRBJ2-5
CASSLGFGTIAEATQYF
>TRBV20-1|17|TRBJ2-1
CSAKDRSTGRSYNEQFF
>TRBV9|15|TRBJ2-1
CASSVGSGSYNEQFF
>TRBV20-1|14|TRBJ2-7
CGASRGLAGDEQYF
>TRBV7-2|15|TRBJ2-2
CASSLPSGGTGELFF
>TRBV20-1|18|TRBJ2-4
CSARLGTGGRGAKNIQYF
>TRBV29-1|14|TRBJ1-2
CSAPSTGGNGGYTF
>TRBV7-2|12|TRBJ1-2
CASSLGRGGYTF
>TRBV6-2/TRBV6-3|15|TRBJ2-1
CASSKTGLSYNEQFF
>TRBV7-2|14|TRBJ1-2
CASSPMDRERGYTF
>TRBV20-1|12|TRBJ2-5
CSARAATETQYF